Shown below are 9 T cell receptor beta chains from a single sample sequenced in a study of cytomegalovirus exposure and HLA in healthy donors. In the PCR, 60 Vbeta and 13 Jbeta primers were used. TCRdb keeps only in-frame clones here, not all; method: immunoSEQ multiplex PCR. The sample shows a few hundred thousand clones, over 85% of them seen only once. Material: PBMCs. The source is a young woman in good health and CMV-seronegative.

The chain is built from TRBV4-1 and TRBJ2-5, with D possibly being TRBD1 (6 bases). TRBJ2-7 matches the DNA end more closely, so the J call is doubtful. There are 16 residues in the CDR3. Germline V gene sequence: CDR1 MGHRA, CDR2 YSYEKL. As DNA, the CDR3 is TGCGCCAGCAGCCAAGAGAAACCGGGACATTACTACGAGCAGTACTTC. Translated: CASSQEKPGHYYEQYF.

The chain employs TRBV10-3 and TRBJ1-4; 7 bases align to TRBD1. Trimming removed 5 bases from V and 3 bases from J; junction bases left unmatched: 3. The CDR3 length is 14 residues. Germline lookup yields CDR1 ENHRY and CDR2 SYGVKD. The CDR3 DNA reads TGTGCCATCAGTAAGGGGGCCCCTAATGAAAAACTGTTTTTT. It is translated as CAISKGAPNEKLFF.

The chain has TRBV28 and TRBJ2-5; tentatively, D is TRBD2 (5 bases). TRBJ2-7 explains the end of the DNA better; the J call may be wrong. In germline, CDR1 is MDHEN, CDR2 SYDVKM. The length of the CDR3 is 15 residues. The CDR3 coding sequence is TGTGCCAGCAGTGTGAGCTCCGGGGTTTCCTACGAGCAGTACTTC. It encodes CASSVSSGVSYEQYF.

This clone was observed a few times. This rearrangement joins TRBV4-1 to TRBJ2-2; 7 positions agree with TRBD1. The CDR3 covers 14 residues. The V gene end was trimmed by 7 bases and the J gene end by 4 bases; junction bases not matched to a gene: 6. Germline CDR1 is MGHRA and CDR2 is YSYEKL. This CDR3 is CASNSRTGTGELFF. In nucleotides, the CDR3 is TGCGCCAGCAACTCCCGGACAGGCACCGGGGAGCTGTTTTTT.

The chain combines TRBV28 with TRBJ1-2, with D tentatively TRBD1 (6 bases). Germline values: CDR1 MDHEN, CDR2 SYDVKM. The CDR3 length is 15 residues. V was clipped by 5 bases and J by 4 bases, with 17 bases between them. The CDR3 DNA follows: TGTGCCAGCAGTGGAGGGGGGGCGCGGGGCTATGGCTACACCTTC. Its protein is CASSGGGARGYGYTF.

This sequence joins TRBV2 and TRBJ2-7; D perhaps matches TRBD2 (6 bases). Germline CDR1 is SNHLY and CDR2 is FYNNEI. V shed 4 bases and J shed 2 bases, with 15 bases lying between them. The CDR3 spans 15 residues. The CDR3: CASSVGSGGTYEQYF. The CDR3 nucleotides read TGTGCCAGCAGTGTAGGTAGCGGTGGCACCTACGAGCAGTACTTC.

This clone was observed a few times. The rearrangement joins TRBV5-1 to TRBJ1-2; 10 bases align to TRBD1. Losses at the gene ends were 3 bases for V and 6 bases for J; bases not matched to a gene: 8. CDR3 length: 15 residues. Germline lookup yields CDR1 SGHRS and CDR2 YFSETQ. CDR3 amino acids: CASSSVDRGYHGYTF. The CDR3 nucleotides are TGCGCCAGCAGCTCGGTGGACAGGGGGTACCATGGCTACACCTTC.

This rearrangement joins TRBV5-4 to TRBJ1-2; no clear D gene. CDR1 is SGHNT, CDR2 YYREEE, per germline (reference sequence). CDR3 size: 13 residues. Trimming removed 0 bases from V and 6 bases from J, with 9 bases in between. CDR3 loop: CASSLGQINGYTF. The CDR3 region has the DNA TGTGCCAGCAGCTTGGGACAAATTAATGGCTACACCTTC.

Concerning this clone: An end of the junction does not agree with germline; a read error may underlie this. The same CDR3 is also encoded by other DNA sequences in this sample. The chain carries TRBV27 and TRBJ1-6; D is ambiguous. In germline, CDR1 is MNHEY, CDR2 SMNVEV (reference sequence). The CDR3 sequence is 16 residues long. The CDR3 loop reads CASSASDRDYNSPLHF. CDR3 bases: TGTGCCAGCAGTGCTTCAGACCGGGATTATAATTCCCCCCTCCACTTT.